This TCR beta chain was sequenced in a study of T cell responses to AZD1222 COVID-19 vaccine. Study-wide findings and caveats: Repertoires in all cases were sampled only once the peak T cell response had passed. Clonal diversity was possibly underestimated; the donors were predominantly white British and more often female. Vaccination with two AZD1222 doses was followed by a rise in Spike-specific TCR breadth and depth.

Points on this clone: As yet, its antigen is unknown.

The method was immunoSEQ multiplex PCR; TCRdb's version includes in-frame clones alone and lacks a portion of them. Of about 180,000 clones in the sample, 80% to 95% were seen once. Germline CDR1 SGHRS, CDR2 YFSETQ. After removal of 1 base from V and 4 bases from J, the junction contained 8 bases not matched to a gene. The CDR3 runs to 16 residues. The V call is TRBV5-1, the J call TRBJ2-3; 8 nucleotides align to TRBD2. Sequences were derived from peripheral blood, sampled 28 days after the second AZD1222 dose. The TCR comes from an adult who received the AZD1222 COVID-19 vaccine. This CDR3 is CASSLTTAGGADTQYF. DNA of the CDR3: TGCGCCAGCAGCTTGACGACTGCGGGGGGTGCAGATACGCAGTATTTT.